A single sample gave rise to the 3 T cell receptor beta chains below, sequenced in a study of PD-L1 blockade in urothelial cancer. Time point given: peripheral blood 6 weeks after treatment start. Assay used: immunoSEQ multiplex PCR; TCRdb lists only in-frame clones, some missing. This sample carries around 93,000 clones, roughly 83% of them seen once, and the ten largest clones take around 7.7%. The sample consisted of PBMCs, taken around atezolizumab (anti-PD-L1) treatment. The receptors come from a man between 65 and 85 years old with urothelial cancer.

The chain recombines TRBV7-2 with TRBJ1-1, with D unresolved. Germline CDR1 SGHTA, CDR2 FQGNSA. Trimming removed 3 bases from V and 6 bases from J, with 11 bases in between. The CDR3 runs 13 residues. The CDR3 sequence: CASSLGAVAEAFF. CDR3 bases: TGTGCCAGCAGCTTGGGAGCGGTGGCTGAAGCTTTCTTT.

A few counts support this clone. V is TRBV11-3 and J is TRBJ1-5, with 8 positions matching TRBD1. The CDR3 sequence is 13 residues long. Germline loops: CDR1 SGHNT, CDR2 YENEEA. V dropped 3 bases and J dropped 9; count of bases not matched to a gene: 4. The CDR3 DNA reads TGTGCCAGCAGCTTGGGACAGGACAGGCCCCAGCATTTT. It yields the protein CASSLGQDRPQHF.

This chain connects TRBV6-5 to TRBJ1-1; weak D call: TRBD1 (6 bases). V dropped 0 bases and J dropped 2 bases, with 10 bases sitting between them. This CDR3 contains 15 residues. Germline V gene lookup returns CDR1 MNHEY and CDR2 SVGAGI. The chain's CDR3 is CASSYSRGGNTEAFF. CDR3 sequence (DNA): TGTGCCAGCAGTTACTCGAGGGGGGGAAACACTGAAGCTTTCTTT.